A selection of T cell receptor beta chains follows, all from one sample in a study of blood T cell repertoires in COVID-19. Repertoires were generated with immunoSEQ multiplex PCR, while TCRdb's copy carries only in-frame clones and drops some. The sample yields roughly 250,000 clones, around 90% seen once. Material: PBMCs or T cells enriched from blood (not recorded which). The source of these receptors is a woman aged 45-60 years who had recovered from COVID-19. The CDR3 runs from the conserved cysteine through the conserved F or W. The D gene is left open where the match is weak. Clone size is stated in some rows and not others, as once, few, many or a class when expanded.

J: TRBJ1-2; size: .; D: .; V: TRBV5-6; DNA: TGTGCCAGCAGCTTGAATTTGTGGGTGGGGAGCGGTGGCTACACCTTC; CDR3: CASSLNLWVGSGGYTF
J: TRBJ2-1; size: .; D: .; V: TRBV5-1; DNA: TGCGCCAGCAGCCAGGGGGGCCGCAATGAGCAGTTCTTC; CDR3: CASSQGGRNEQFF
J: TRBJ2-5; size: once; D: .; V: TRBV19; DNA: TGTGCCAGTAGTCGCGACGGACTGGTCCAAGAGACCCAGTACTTC; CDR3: CASSRDGLVQETQYF
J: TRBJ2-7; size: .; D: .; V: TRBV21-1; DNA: TGTGCCAGCAGCACGGAGGACAGGCTCCTGGAAGAGCAGTACTTC; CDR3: CASSTEDRLLEEQYF
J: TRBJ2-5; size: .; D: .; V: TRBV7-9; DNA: TGTGCCAGCCGGGGGACTGGCCAAGAGACCCAGTACTTC; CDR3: CASRGTGQETQYF
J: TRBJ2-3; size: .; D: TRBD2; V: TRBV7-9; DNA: TGTGCCAGCAGCTTGGCGGGAGGGACCACAGATACGCAGTATTTT; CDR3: CASSLAGGTTDTQYF
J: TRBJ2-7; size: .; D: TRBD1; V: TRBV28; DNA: TGTGCCAGCAGCCCCCCGGGACAGGGATCGTACGAGCAGTACTTC; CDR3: CASSPPGQGSYEQYF
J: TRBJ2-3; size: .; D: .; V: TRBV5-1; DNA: TGCGCCAGCAGCTCGGGGACTGTCGTGGATACGCAGTATTTT; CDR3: CASSSGTVVDTQYF
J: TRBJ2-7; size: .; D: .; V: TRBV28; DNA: TGTGCCAGCAGTTTATCTACCTACGAGCAGTACTTC; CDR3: CASSLSTYEQYF
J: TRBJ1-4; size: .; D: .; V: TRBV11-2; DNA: TGTGCCAGCAGCTTAGGTTTTTGGGCAGCTAATGAAAAACTGTTTTTT; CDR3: CASSLGFWAANEKLFF
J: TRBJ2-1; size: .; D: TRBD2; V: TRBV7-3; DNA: TGTGCCAGCAGCCCACTAGCGGGAGAAGCGGCGTTCTTC; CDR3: CASSPLAGEAAFF
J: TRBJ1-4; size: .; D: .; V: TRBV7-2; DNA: TGTGCCAGCAGCTTGTCCCCCGTTGAAAAACTGTTTTTT; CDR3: CASSLSPVEKLFF
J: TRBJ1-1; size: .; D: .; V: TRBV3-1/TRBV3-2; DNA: TGTGCCAGCAGCTTAGCCACTGAAGCTTTCTTT; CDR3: CASSLATEAFF
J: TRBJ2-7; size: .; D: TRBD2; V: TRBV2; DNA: TGTGCCAGCAGGCTTGGACTAGCCTACGAGCAGTACTTC; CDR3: CASRLGLAYEQYF
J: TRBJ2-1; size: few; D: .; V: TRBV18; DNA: TGTGCCAGCCTAGTGTCGGCACCGAGCTCCTACAATGAGCAGTTCTTC; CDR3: CASLVSAPSSYNEQFF
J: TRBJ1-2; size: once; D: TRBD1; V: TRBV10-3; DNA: TGTGCCATATCGGACAGGCTCTACTATGGCTACACCTTC; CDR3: CAISDRLYYGYTF
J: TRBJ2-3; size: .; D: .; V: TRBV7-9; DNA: TGTGCCAGCAGAACGGGAGCGGGCACAGATACGCAGTATTTT; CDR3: CASRTGAGTDTQYF
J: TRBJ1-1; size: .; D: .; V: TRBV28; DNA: TGTGCCAGCAGTTTCCCAGGGGAGAACACTGAAGCTTTCTTT; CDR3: CASSFPGENTEAFF
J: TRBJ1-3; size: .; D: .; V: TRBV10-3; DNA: TGTGCCATCAGTGAGTCCATCCGGGGAATCGGAAACACCATATATTTT; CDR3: CAISESIRGIGNTIYF
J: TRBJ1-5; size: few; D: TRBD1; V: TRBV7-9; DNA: TGTGCCAGCAGCTTAGATGTTGGACAGGGGGTAAATCAGCCCCAGCATTTT; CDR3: CASSLDVGQGVNQPQHF
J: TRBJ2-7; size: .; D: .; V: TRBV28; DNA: TGTGCCAGCAGTTCGTTAGGGGGAGGAGGGGAGGGGCCATACGAGCAGTACTTC; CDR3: CASSSLGGGGEGPYEQYF
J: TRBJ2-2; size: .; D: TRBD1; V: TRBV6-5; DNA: TGTGCCAGCCGGGACAGACTGAACACCGGGGAGCTGTTTTTT; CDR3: CASRDRLNTGELFF
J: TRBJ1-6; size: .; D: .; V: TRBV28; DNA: TGTGCCAGTCACAGAAGGGGTGGTTATAATTCACCCCTCCACTTT; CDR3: CASHRRGGYNSPLHF
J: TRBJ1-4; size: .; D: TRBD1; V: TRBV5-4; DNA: TGTGCCAGCAGCTTTATGACAGGGGGCGAAGAAAAACTGTTTTTT; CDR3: CASSFMTGGEEKLFF
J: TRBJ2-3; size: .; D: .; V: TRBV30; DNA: TGTGCCTGGAGTAAGGGTGGGAGGAGCACAGATACGCAGTATTTT; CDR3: CAWSKGGRSTDTQYF
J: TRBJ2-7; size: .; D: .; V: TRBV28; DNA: TGTGCCAGCAGTTTTGTCCCCCAGGAGGGGATCTACGAGCAGTACTTC; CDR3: CASSFVPQEGIYEQYF
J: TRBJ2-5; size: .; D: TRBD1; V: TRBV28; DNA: TGTGCCAGCAGTCCTCGGACAGGACGAGAGACCCAGTACTTC; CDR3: CASSPRTGRETQYF
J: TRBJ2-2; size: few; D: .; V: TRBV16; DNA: TGTGCCAGCAGCCAATCTCAGGGCGGGGAGCTGTTTTTT; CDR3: CASSQSQGGELFF
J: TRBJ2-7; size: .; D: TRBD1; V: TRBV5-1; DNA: TGCGCCAGCAGCGGGACAGGGGGCGCCTACGAGCAGTACTTC; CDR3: CASSGTGGAYEQYF
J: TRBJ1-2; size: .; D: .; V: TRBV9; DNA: TGTGCCAGCAGCGTAGTACAGAACTATGGCTACACCTTC; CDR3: CASSVVQNYGYTF
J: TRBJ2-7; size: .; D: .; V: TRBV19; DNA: TGTGCCAGTAGTATAGCCTATTCTTCCTACGAGCAGTACTTC; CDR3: CASSIAYSSYEQYF
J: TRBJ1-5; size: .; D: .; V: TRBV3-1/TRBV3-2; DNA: TGTGCCAGCAGCCAAGAATCTCAGGGTGGGTTAAATCAGCCCCAGCATTTT; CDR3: CASSQESQGGLNQPQHF
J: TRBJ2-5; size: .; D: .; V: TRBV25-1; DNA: TGTGCCAGCAGTGATCCCGGGAGAGAGACCCAGTACTTC; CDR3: CASSDPGRETQYF
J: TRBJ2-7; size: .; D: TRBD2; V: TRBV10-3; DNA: TGTGCCACCGCAGGACTAGCGGGTTCCTACGAGCAGTACTTC; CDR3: CATAGLAGSYEQYF
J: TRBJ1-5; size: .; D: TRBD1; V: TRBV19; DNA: TGTGCCACTCGAACAGGGGTTGGAGGACAGCCCCAGCATTTT; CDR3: CATRTGVGGQPQHF
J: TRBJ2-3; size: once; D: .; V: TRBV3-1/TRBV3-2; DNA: TGTGCCAGCAGCCAAAAACTAGGAAACACAGATACGCAGTATTTT; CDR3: CASSQKLGNTDTQYF
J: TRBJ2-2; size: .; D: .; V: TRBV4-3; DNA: TGCGCCAGCAGCCAAAGAACGGGAGCAGTCGGGGAGCTGTTTTTT; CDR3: CASSQRTGAVGELFF
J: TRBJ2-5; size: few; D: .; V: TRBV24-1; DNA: TGTGCCACCAGTGATTCTAACAGGGGAGGAGAGACCCAGTACTTC; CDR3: CATSDSNRGGETQYF
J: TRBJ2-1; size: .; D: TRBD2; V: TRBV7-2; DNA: TGTGCCAGCAGCCCCCGGACTAGCGGGCGGTACAATGAGCAGTTCTTC; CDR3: CASSPRTSGRYNEQFF
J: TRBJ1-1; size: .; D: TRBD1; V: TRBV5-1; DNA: TGCGCCAGCAGCCTAAGGACAGGGAACACTGAAGCTTTCTTT; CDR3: CASSLRTGNTEAFF
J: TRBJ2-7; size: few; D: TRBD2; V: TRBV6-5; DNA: TGTGCCAGCAGTTTAACCGGGGAGGGGTACGAGCAGTACTTC; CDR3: CASSLTGEGYEQYF
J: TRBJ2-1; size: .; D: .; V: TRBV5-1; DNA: TGCGCCAGCAGCTTGGGGGCTGAATCCTACAATGAGCAGTTCTTC; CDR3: CASSLGAESYNEQFF
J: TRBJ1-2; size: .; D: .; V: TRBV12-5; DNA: TGTGCTAGTGCGACTGAGGGTCGCTATGGCTACACCTTC; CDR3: CASATEGRYGYTF
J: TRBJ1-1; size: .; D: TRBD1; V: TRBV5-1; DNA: TGCGCCAGCACCCCGACAGGGGGTTTTACTGAAGCTTTCTTT; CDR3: CASTPTGGFTEAFF
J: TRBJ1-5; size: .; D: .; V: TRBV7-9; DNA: TGTGCCAGCAGCTTAGGTGGGGGGAATAGAGGCAATCAGCCCCAGCATTTT; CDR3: CASSLGGGNRGNQPQHF
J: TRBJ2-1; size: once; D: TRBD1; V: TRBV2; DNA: TGTGCCAGCAGTGAAAGCGGGCCAGGGGGCAGGGGGTACAATGAGCAGTTCTTC; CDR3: CASSESGPGGRGYNEQFF
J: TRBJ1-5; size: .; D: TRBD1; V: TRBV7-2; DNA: TGTGCCAGCACCCCTGACAGGGGGTATCAGCCCCAGCATTTT; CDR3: CASTPDRGYQPQHF
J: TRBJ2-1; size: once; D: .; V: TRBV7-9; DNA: TGTGCCAGCAGCTTCGACCGTGGAGCGTACAATGAGCAGTTCTTC; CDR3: CASSFDRGAYNEQFF
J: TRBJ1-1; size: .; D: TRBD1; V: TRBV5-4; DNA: TGTGCCAGCAGCTTGGGACCTACAGGGGGCACTGAAGCTTTCTTT; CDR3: CASSLGPTGGTEAFF
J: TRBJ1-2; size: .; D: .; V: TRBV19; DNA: TGTGCCAGTAGTATAGAAGGACTGAGCTCCTATGGCTACACCTTC; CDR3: CASSIEGLSSYGYTF
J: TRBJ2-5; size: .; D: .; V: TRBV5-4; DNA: TGTGCCAGCAGCCGAGAGTACCAAGAGACCCAGTACTTC; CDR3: CASSREYQETQYF
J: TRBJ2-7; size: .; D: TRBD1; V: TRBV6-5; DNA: TGTGCCAGCTCCGGACAGGGCGACGAGCAGTACTTC; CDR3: CASSGQGDEQYF
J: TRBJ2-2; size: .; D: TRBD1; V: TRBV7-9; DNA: TGTGCCAGCAGCGCGGGACAGGGTTATTCCGGGGAGCTGTTTTTT; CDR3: CASSAGQGYSGELFF
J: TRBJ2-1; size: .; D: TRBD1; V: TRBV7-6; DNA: TGTGCCAGCAGCTCCGGACAGGGGGCGTGGGATGAGCAGTTCTTC; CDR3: CASSSGQGAWDEQFF
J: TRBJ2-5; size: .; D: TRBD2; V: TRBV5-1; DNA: TGCGCCAGCAGCTCAACGACTAGCGGGAGAGAGACCCAGTACTTC; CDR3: CASSSTTSGRETQYF